Listed below are T cell receptor beta chains from one sample, sequenced in a study of blood T cell repertoires in COVID-19. The table came from immunoSEQ multiplex PCR; TCRdb's copy has only in-frame clones and leaves some out. The sample consists of about 94,000 clones, more than 70% of them appearing once. Sequenced sample: peripheral blood. The source of these receptors is an older woman in a cohort sampled during active or convalescent COVID-19. CDR3s include the opening cysteine and the closing phenylalanine or tryptophan. The D gene is left open where the match is weak. Expanded clones are given a class, and other clones once, few, many or no size at all.

D gene: .
V gene: TRBV21-1
clone size: .
J gene: TRBJ1-1
CDR3 protein: CASRGQLNTEAFF
CDR3 DNA: TGTGCCAGCAGGGGCCAACTGAACACTGAAGCTTTCTTT

D gene: TRBD1
V gene: TRBV10-3
clone size: .
J gene: TRBJ1-6
CDR3 protein: CATTGQGRDSPLHF
CDR3 DNA: TGTGCCACCACCGGACAGGGTCGGGATTCACCCCTCCACTTT

D gene: TRBD1
V gene: TRBV5-5
clone size: .
J gene: TRBJ2-7
CDR3 protein: CASSARQGARVYEQYF
CDR3 DNA: TGTGCCAGCAGCGCCAGACAGGGGGCGAGGGTCTACGAGCAGTACTTC

D gene: .
V gene: TRBV6-5
clone size: .
J gene: TRBJ1-6
CDR3 protein: CASNPRGGASPLHF
CDR3 DNA: TGTGCCAGCAACCCCCGGGGAGGGGCTTCACCCCTCCACTTT

D gene: .
V gene: TRBV4-2
clone size: .
J gene: TRBJ1-4
CDR3 protein: CASSLRVPTNEKLFF
CDR3 DNA: TGTGCCAGCAGCCTCAGGGTGCCAACTAATGAAAAACTGTTTTTT

D gene: TRBD2
V gene: TRBV6-1
clone size: .
J gene: TRBJ2-5
CDR3 protein: CASSEDAGGETQYF
CDR3 DNA: TGTGCCAGCAGTGAAGACGCGGGGGGAGAGACCCAGTACTTC

D gene: TRBD1
V gene: TRBV6-5
clone size: .
J gene: TRBJ2-1
CDR3 protein: CATWTGHNEQFF
CDR3 DNA: TGTGCCACCTGGACAGGGCACAATGAGCAGTTCTTC

D gene: .
V gene: TRBV5-6
clone size: .
J gene: TRBJ2-7
CDR3 protein: CASSGVSDFPYEQYF
CDR3 DNA: TGTGCCAGCAGCGGTGTGTCAGATTTCCCCTACGAGCAGTACTTC

D gene: .
V gene: TRBV29-1
clone size: .
J gene: TRBJ2-7
CDR3 protein: CSVEDPTGGYEQYF
CDR3 DNA: TGCAGCGTTGAAGATCCCACCGGCGGATACGAGCAGTACTTC

D gene: .
V gene: TRBV5-5
clone size: once
J gene: TRBJ1-2
CDR3 protein: CASSLQGNNYGYTF
CDR3 DNA: TGTGCCAGCAGCCTACAGGGTAACAACTATGGCTACACCTTC

D gene: .
V gene: TRBV5-5
clone size: once
J gene: TRBJ2-7
CDR3 protein: CASSLYGDEQYF
CDR3 DNA: TGTGCCAGCAGCTTGTATGGAGACGAGCAGTACTTC

D gene: .
V gene: TRBV7-9
clone size: .
J gene: TRBJ2-2
CDR3 protein: CASSLGVLERELFF
CDR3 DNA: TGTGCCAGCAGCTTAGGTGTGCTAGAGCGGGAGCTGTTTTTT

D gene: .
V gene: TRBV6-5
clone size: .
J gene: TRBJ1-2
CDR3 protein: CASSYWQGNGYTF
CDR3 DNA: TGTGCCAGCAGTTACTGGCAGGGGAATGGCTACACCTTC

D gene: .
V gene: TRBV20-1
clone size: .
J gene: TRBJ2-7
CDR3 protein: CSGRAGYEQYF
CDR3 DNA: TGCAGTGGCAGGGCGGGATACGAGCAGTACTTC

D gene: TRBD2
V gene: TRBV7-9
clone size: .
J gene: TRBJ2-5
CDR3 protein: CASSPPGGETQYF
CDR3 DNA: TGTGCCAGCAGCCCCCCGGGAGGCGAGACCCAGTACTTC

D gene: .
V gene: TRBV5-6
clone size: .
J gene: TRBJ1-2
CDR3 protein: CASSLTDYGYTF
CDR3 DNA: TGTGCCAGCAGCTTAACAGATTATGGCTACACCTTC

D gene: .
V gene: TRBV18
clone size: .
J gene: TRBJ1-2
CDR3 protein: CASSPMAGAYGYTF
CDR3 DNA: TGTGCCAGCTCACCAATGGCAGGGGCGTATGGCTACACCTTC

D gene: .
V gene: TRBV4-2
clone size: .
J gene: TRBJ1-5
CDR3 protein: CASSQGRGLQDPQHF
CDR3 DNA: TGTGCCAGCAGCCAAGGGCGGGGGCTACAAGATCCCCAGCATTTT

D gene: .
V gene: TRBV5-6
clone size: .
J gene: TRBJ1-2
CDR3 protein: CASSLAWQGIRGYTF
CDR3 DNA: TGTGCCAGCAGCTTGGCCTGGCAGGGGATACGAGGCTACACCTTC

D gene: TRBD1
V gene: TRBV9
clone size: .
J gene: TRBJ1-1
CDR3 protein: CASSVVEGQGMNTEAFF
CDR3 DNA: TGTGCCAGCAGCGTAGTTGAGGGACAGGGTATGAACACTGAAGCTTTCTTT

D gene: TRBD1
V gene: TRBV4-2
clone size: .
J gene: TRBJ1-2
CDR3 protein: CASSARDRGDGYTF
CDR3 DNA: TGTGCCAGCAGCGCCCGGGACAGGGGGGATGGCTACACCTTC

D gene: TRBD1
V gene: TRBV18
clone size: .
J gene: TRBJ1-6
CDR3 protein: CASSLQGVMALHF
CDR3 DNA: TGTGCCAGCTCACTGCAGGGGGTTATGGCCCTCCACTTT

D gene: .
V gene: TRBV6-1
clone size: .
J gene: TRBJ1-3
CDR3 protein: CASSERRVPSGNTIYF
CDR3 DNA: TGTGCCAGCAGTGAAAGGAGGGTCCCCTCTGGAAACACCATATATTTT

D gene: .
V gene: TRBV28
clone size: .
J gene: TRBJ2-2
CDR3 protein: CASSLRARAGELFF
CDR3 DNA: TGTGCCAGCAGTCTTCGAGCGAGGGCCGGGGAGCTGTTTTTT

D gene: .
V gene: TRBV28
clone size: .
J gene: TRBJ1-3
CDR3 protein: CASSLPRGANTIYF
CDR3 DNA: TGTGCCAGCAGTTTACCTCGGGGGGCAAACACCATATATTTT

D gene: .
V gene: TRBV30
clone size: .
J gene: TRBJ1-4
CDR3 protein: CAWSVGEGRALFF
CDR3 DNA: TGTGCCTGGAGTGTCGGGGAGGGGAGGGCACTGTTTTTT

D gene: .
V gene: TRBV20-1
clone size: .
J gene: TRBJ2-1
CDR3 protein: CSASKWNSDYNEQFF
CDR3 DNA: TGCAGTGCCAGTAAATGGAACAGTGACTACAATGAGCAGTTCTTC

D gene: .
V gene: TRBV12-3/TRBV12-4
clone size: .
J gene: TRBJ2-7
CDR3 protein: CASSLTGYEQYF
CDR3 DNA: TGTGCCAGCAGTTTAACAGGCTACGAGCAGTACTTC

D gene: .
V gene: TRBV12-3/TRBV12-4
clone size: .
J gene: TRBJ2-1
CDR3 protein: CASSRTWEQFF
CDR3 DNA: TGTGCCAGCAGCCGAACTTGGGAGCAGTTCTTC

D gene: TRBD1
V gene: TRBV5-1
clone size: .
J gene: TRBJ2-6
CDR3 protein: CASSSGTGIAGANVLTF
CDR3 DNA: TGCGCCAGCAGCTCCGGGACAGGGATTGCTGGGGCCAACGTCCTGACTTTC

D gene: .
V gene: TRBV28
clone size: .
J gene: TRBJ2-2
CDR3 protein: CASSFRGLNTGELFF
CDR3 DNA: TGTGCCAGCAGTTTTCGGGGGTTGAACACCGGGGAGCTGTTTTTT

D gene: TRBD1
V gene: TRBV6-5
clone size: .
J gene: TRBJ2-2
CDR3 protein: CASSGTGGTGELFF
CDR3 DNA: TGTGCCAGCAGCGGGACAGGTGGCACCGGGGAGCTGTTTTTT

D gene: .
V gene: TRBV7-9
clone size: many
J gene: TRBJ1-1
CDR3 protein: CASSLYLPDTEAFF
CDR3 DNA: TGTGCCAGCAGCTTATACCTTCCGGACACTGAAGCTTTCTTT

D gene: TRBD1
V gene: TRBV28
clone size: .
J gene: TRBJ1-5
CDR3 protein: CASSDNRGPNQPQHF
CDR3 DNA: TGTGCCAGCAGTGACAACAGGGGGCCGAATCAGCCCCAGCATTTT

D gene: .
V gene: TRBV4-1
clone size: .
J gene: TRBJ2-7
CDR3 protein: CASSQDMGAALRSSYEQYF
CDR3 DNA: TGCGCCAGCAGCCAAGATATGGGTGCGGCTCTCCGGAGCTCCTACGAGCAGTACTTC

D gene: TRBD1
V gene: TRBV2
clone size: .
J gene: TRBJ1-2
CDR3 protein: CASRAGGSGYGYTF
CDR3 DNA: TGTGCCAGCAGGGCAGGGGGATCGGGCTATGGCTACACCTTC

D gene: .
V gene: TRBV6-5
clone size: .
J gene: TRBJ2-5
CDR3 protein: CASSPGSTQYF
CDR3 DNA: TGTGCCAGCAGTCCAGGGTCTACCCAGTACTTC